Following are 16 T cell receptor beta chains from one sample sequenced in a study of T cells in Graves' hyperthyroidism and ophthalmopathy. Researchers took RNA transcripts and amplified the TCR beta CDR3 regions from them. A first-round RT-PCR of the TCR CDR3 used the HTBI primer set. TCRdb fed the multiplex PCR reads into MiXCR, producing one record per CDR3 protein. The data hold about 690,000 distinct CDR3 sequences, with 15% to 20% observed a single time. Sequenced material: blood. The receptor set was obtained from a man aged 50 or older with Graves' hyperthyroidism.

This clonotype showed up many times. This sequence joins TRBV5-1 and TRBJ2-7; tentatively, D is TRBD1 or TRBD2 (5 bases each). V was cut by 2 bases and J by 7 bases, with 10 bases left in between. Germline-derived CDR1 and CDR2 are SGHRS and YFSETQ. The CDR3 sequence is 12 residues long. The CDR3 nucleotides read TGCGCCAGCAGCTTCGGGACCAAAGAGCAGTACTTC. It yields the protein CASSFGTKEQYF.

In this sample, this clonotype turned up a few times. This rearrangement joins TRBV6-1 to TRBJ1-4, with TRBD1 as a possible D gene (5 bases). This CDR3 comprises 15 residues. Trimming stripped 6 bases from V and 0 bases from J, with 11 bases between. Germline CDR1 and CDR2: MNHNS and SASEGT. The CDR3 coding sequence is TGTGCCAGCAGCTGGGGACGGGCAACTAATGAAAAACTGTTTTTT. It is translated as CASSWGRATNEKLFF.

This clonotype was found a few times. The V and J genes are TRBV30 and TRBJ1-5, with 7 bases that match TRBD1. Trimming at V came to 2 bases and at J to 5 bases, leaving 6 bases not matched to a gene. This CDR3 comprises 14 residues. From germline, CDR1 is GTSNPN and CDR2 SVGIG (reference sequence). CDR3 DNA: TGTGCCTGGAGTATCAGGGGGGGCCATCAGCCCCAGCATTTT. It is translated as CAWSIRGGHQPQHF.

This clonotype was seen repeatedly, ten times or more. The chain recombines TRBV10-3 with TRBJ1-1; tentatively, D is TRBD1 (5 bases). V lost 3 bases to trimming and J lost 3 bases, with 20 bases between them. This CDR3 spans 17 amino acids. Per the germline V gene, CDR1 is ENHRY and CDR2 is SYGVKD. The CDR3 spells CAISDAYLSGVDTEAFF. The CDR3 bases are TGTGCCATCAGTGATGCCTACTTGTCGGGGGTGGACACTGAAGCTTTCTTT.

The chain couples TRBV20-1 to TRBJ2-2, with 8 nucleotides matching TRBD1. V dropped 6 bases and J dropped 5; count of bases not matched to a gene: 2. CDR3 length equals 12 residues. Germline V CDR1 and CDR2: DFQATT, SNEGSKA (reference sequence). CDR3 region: CSAWTGTGELFF. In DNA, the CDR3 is TGCAGTGCATGGACAGGGACCGGGGAGCTGTTTTTT.

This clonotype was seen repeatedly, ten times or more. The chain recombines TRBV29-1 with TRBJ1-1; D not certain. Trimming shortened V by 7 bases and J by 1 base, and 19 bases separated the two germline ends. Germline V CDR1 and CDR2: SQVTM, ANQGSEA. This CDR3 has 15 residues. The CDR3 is CSGRSLETGNTEAFF. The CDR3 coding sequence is TGCAGCGGACGTTCTCTTGAGACGGGGAACACTGAAGCTTTCTTT.

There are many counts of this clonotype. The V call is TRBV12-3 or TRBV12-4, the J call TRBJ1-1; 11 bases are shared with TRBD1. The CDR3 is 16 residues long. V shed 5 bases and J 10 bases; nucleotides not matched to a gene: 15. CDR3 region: CASSDTQKDRGLGAFF. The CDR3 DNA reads TGTGCCAGCAGTGATACACAAAAGGACAGGGGGCTTGGAGCTTTCTTT.

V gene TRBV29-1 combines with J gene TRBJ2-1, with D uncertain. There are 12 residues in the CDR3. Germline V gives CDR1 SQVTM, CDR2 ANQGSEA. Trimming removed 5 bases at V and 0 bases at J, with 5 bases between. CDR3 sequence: CSVRGSYNEQFF. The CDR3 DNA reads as TGCAGCGTTAGAGGCTCCTACAATGAGCAGTTCTTC.

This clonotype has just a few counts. Here the CDR3 reads CSAIGGDQPQHF. The CDR3 nucleotides are TGCAGTGCTATAGGAGGCGATCAGCCCCAGCATTTT. This chain uses TRBV20-1 with TRBJ1-5; no firm D call. CDR1 and CDR2 (germline): DFQATT, SNEGSKA (reference sequence). The CDR3 covers 12 residues. V gave up 4 bases and J gave up 5 bases, with 9 bases separating them.

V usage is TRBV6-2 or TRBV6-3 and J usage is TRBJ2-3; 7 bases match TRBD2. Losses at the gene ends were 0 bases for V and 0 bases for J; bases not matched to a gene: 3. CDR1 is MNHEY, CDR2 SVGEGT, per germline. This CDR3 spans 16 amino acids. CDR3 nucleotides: TGTGCCAGCAGTTACTCGTGGCGGGAGAGCACAGATACGCAGTATTTT. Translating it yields CASSYSWRESTDTQYF.

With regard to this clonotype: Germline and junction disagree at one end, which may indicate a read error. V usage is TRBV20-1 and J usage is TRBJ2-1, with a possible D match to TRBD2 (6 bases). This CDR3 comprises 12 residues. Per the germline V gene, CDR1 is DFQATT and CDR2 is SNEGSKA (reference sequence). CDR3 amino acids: CSASSGDNEQLF. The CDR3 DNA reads TGCAGTGCTAGTAGCGGAGACAATGAGCAGCTCTTC.

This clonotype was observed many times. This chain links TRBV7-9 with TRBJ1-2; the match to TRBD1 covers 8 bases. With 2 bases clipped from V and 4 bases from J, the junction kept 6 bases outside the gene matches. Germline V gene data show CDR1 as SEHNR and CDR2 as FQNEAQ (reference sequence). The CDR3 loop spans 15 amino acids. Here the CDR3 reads CASSLPGGGSYGYTF. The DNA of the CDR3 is TGTGCCAGCAGCTTACCAGGGGGCGGTAGCTATGGCTACACCTTC.

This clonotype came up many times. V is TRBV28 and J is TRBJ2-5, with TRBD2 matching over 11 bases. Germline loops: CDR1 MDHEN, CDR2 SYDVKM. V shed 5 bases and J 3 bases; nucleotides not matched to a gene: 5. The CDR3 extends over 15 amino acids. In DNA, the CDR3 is TGTGCCAGCAGTCCGCTACTAGCGGGGGAAGAGACCCAGTACTTC. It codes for CASSPLLAGEETQYF.

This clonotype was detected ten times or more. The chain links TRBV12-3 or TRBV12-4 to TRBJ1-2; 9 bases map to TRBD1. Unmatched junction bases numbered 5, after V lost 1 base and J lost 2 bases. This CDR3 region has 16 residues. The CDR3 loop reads CASSLGRTGANYGYTF. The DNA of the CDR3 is TGTGCCAGCAGTTTAGGAAGGACAGGGGCAAACTATGGCTACACCTTC.

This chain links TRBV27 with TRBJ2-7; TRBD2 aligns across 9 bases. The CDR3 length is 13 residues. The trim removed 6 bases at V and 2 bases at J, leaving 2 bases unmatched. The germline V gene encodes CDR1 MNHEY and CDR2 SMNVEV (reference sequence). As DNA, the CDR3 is TGTGCCAGCAGGGTAGCGGGAGCCTACGAGCAGTACTTC. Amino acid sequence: CASRVAGAYEQYF.

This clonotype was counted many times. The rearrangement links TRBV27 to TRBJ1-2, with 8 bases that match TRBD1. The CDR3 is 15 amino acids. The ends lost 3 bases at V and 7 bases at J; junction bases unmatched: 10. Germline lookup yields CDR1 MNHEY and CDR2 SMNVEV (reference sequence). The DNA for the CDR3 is TGTGCCAGCAGTTTTGACAGGGGAGTTGTTGGTGGCTACACCTTC. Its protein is CASSFDRGVVGGYTF.